This TCR beta chain was retrieved from a study of blood T cell repertoires in COVID-19 (dated by TCRdb to the early 2020s). For the wider study: Samples covering the acute and convalescent phases of COVID-19 were provided by collaborators in the United States, Italy and Spain. Where HLA class I and class II types were available, the types were taken from metadata supplied by the sample provider, not from assay-based typing. The sample metadata nearly always contained a de-identified subject ID, COVID-19 status, age in years and sex. The repertoires were made available in a free public database intended to serve as a resource for research on the immune response to SARS-CoV-2. Samples came from the ongoing ImmuneRACE study (first 160 participants) plus 1,254 subjects from 6 global collaborators. Subjects who had been exposed to COVID-19, were actively infected with it, or had recovered from it provided the deeply sampled blood TCRbeta repertoires that made up the dataset. The material from the prospective study consisted of cDNA or gDNA derived from T cells, B-cell-depleted T cells, or PBMCs.

A remark on this clone: Its antigen remains unidentified. Qualities for individual bases were not recorded, and no much larger clone is one base off.

Beyond this particular receptor, the publication reports: The amount of clinical and demographic metadata varied by source and participant and was provided uncurated.

A second Seattle source provided samples from volunteer blood donors who had recovered from COVID-19. Whole blood was collected in K2EDTA tubes by collaborating institutions according to the institutions' own protocols. Collaborator samples were shipped for TCRbeta analysis as frozen whole blood, isolated PBMCs, or DNA extracted from either sample type. The CDR3 measures 11 amino acids from cysteine to phenylalanine. The sequence is cut down to CDR3 DNA, 33 bases in frame from base 1. The germline V gene gives CDR1 as SGDLS and CDR2 as YYNGEE. Deletion took 4 bases off V and 7 bases off J, with a span of 7 bases between the germline ends. The immunoSEQ Assay, a bias-controlled multiplex PCR, was used to amplify TCRbeta CDR3 regions from genomic DNA. The paper's processing steps were these. The number of nucleated cells in each sample was estimated from the amplification of reference gene primers within the assay. To quantify the absolute abundance of each unique TCRbeta CDR3 rearrangement, sequence reads were collapsed and filtered. For each sample, productive Simpson clonality was calculated as the square root of Simpson's diversity index across productive rearrangements. This immuneACCESS table, as held by TCRdb, lists in-frame sequences with V and J called but not all clones. Of the missing ones, under half trace to an unresolved V gene in checked studies; the others have no known cause. The DNA was the basis for D and trimming; V, J and clone size are from that table. The sample contains 200,000 to 250,000 clones, just under 90% of them found a single time. The biggest ten clones account for 5.5% to 7.5% of the sample.

What was sequenced was peripheral blood. The receptor's source is a man aged 55 to 69 who had recovered from COVID-19. The V gene is TRBV9 and the J gene is TRBJ2-3, with an unclear D gene assignment. The DNA sequence is as follows: TGTGCCAGCAGCTCTACGTATACGCAGTATTTT. Its protein is CASSSTYTQYF.